Below are 29 T cell receptor beta chains sequenced from a single sample in a study of cytomegalovirus exposure and HLA in healthy donors. A multiplex PCR was run with 60 Vbeta primers and 13 Jbeta primers. Profiling relied on immunoSEQ multiplex PCR, and the TCRdb table lists in-frame clones only, not all of them. This sample has 150,000 to 200,000 clones, with around 69% found just once. Sequences were obtained from PBMCs. These receptors all come from a woman under 40 in good health and CMV-seronegative.

This chain uses TRBV4-1 with TRBJ1-1; TRBD1 matches at 7 bases. CDR3 length: 15 residues. V lost 2 bases to trimming and J lost 4 bases; unmatched junction nucleotides: 7. Germline loops: CDR1 MGHRA, CDR2 YSYEKL. CDR3 DNA: TGCGCCAGCAGCCAACTAGGGGGCGCAGCCACTGAAGCTTTCTTT. It encodes CASSQLGGAATEAFF.

The sample holds a few counts of this clone. This chain connects TRBV4-3 to TRBJ1-4, with 10 bases matching TRBD1. Looked up from germline, CDR1 is LGHNA and CDR2 is YSLEER. V shed 1 base and J 8 bases; nucleotides not matched to a gene: 7. The CDR3 has 16 residues. The CDR3 coding sequence is TGCGCCAGCAGCCAAGGCCGGGACAGGGGAGGCGAAAAACTGTTTTTT. This sequence encodes CASSQGRDRGGEKLFF.

This clone was picked up one time. The V call is TRBV28, the J call TRBJ1-1; tentatively, D is TRBD1 (6 bases). Trimming took 1 base from V and 11 from J, leaving 11 bases between them. CDR3 size: 12 residues. The germline gives CDR1 MDHEN, CDR2 SYDVKM. CDR3 in amino acids: CASSLSGQYAFF. CDR3 nucleotides: TGTGCCAGCAGTTTATCAGGACAGTACGCTTTCTTT.

The chain joins TRBV28 to TRBJ1-1; D call uncertain. CDR3 length: 12 residues. Trimming cost V 6 bases and J 0 bases, with 5 bases left between them. CDR1 MDHEN and CDR2 SYDVKM come from the germline V gene. CDR3 DNA: TGTGCCAGCAGCGAGGTGAACACTGAAGCTTTCTTT. Its translation: CASSEVNTEAFF. The variable domain in full, completed from reference TRBV28 and TRBJ1-1, reads DVKVTQSSRYLVKRTGEKVFLECVQDMDHENMFWYRQDPGLGLRLIYFSYDVKMKEKGDIPEGYSVSREKKERFSLILESASTNQTSMYLCASSEVNTEAFFGQGTRLTVV.

This rearrangement joins TRBV9 to TRBJ2-1; possibly TRBD2 for D (6 bases). V lost 0 bases to trimming and J lost 2 bases, with 9 bases between them. Germline CDR1 reads SGDLS; CDR2 reads YYNGEE. The CDR3 totals 15 residues. The CDR3 region is CASSVAGETYNEQFF. In DNA form, the CDR3 reads TGTGCCAGCAGCGTAGCGGGGGAGACCTACAATGAGCAGTTCTTC. Full variable domain (missing parts from reference TRBV9 and TRBJ2-1): DSGVTQTPKHLITATGQRVTLRCSPRSGDLSVYWYQQSLDQGLQFLIQYYNGEERAKGNILERFSAQQFPDLHSELNLSSLELGDSALYFCASSVAGETYNEQFFGPGTRLTVL.

In its sample, this clone was seen a few times. The rearrangement joins TRBV7-9 to TRBJ1-4, with 8 bases aligning to TRBD1. V shed 4 bases and J 8 bases; nucleotides not matched to a gene: 12. The CDR3 is made up of 16 amino acids. Germline V gene lookup returns CDR1 SEHNR and CDR2 FQNEAQ (reference sequence). CDR3: CASSSTGERVEEKLFF. CDR3 nucleotide sequence: TGTGCCAGCAGCTCGACAGGGGAAAGGGTAGAAGAAAAACTGTTTTTT.

The chain couples TRBV6-4 to TRBJ1-5, with D unclear. Germline values: CDR1 MRHNA, CDR2 SNTAGT. The V end was cut by 7 bases, the J end by 2 bases, with 6 bases between. This CDR3 has 12 amino acids. Here the CDR3 reads CASTSGNQPQHF. CDR3 sequence (DNA): TGTGCCAGCACGTCGGGCAATCAGCCCCAGCATTTT.

The V call is TRBV9, the J call TRBJ1-1; weak D call: TRBD1 (6 bases). Germline loops: CDR1 SGDLS, CDR2 YYNGEE. CDR3 length: 14 amino acids. The V end was cut by 0 bases, the J end by 6 bases, with 12 bases between. The CDR3 loop reads CASSVDRVSPEAFF. The CDR3 coding sequence is TGTGCCAGCAGCGTAGACAGGGTAAGCCCTGAAGCTTTCTTT.

V usage is TRBV6-1 and J usage is TRBJ1-2; 7 bases map to TRBD1. J was trimmed by 8 bases and V by 4 bases; bases with no gene match: 7. Germline V CDR1 and CDR2: MNHNS, SASEGT. This CDR3 spans 13 amino acids. The CDR3 DNA reads as TGTGCCAGCAGTGCGGAGACAGGGTTCGGCTACACCTTC. This translates into CASSAETGFGYTF.

The CDR3 sequence is CASSFSGPNYEQYF. The CDR3 nucleotides are TGTGCCAGCAGCTTCAGCGGGCCGAACTACGAGCAGTACTTC. V usage is TRBV13 and J usage is TRBJ2-7; possible D gene TRBD2, 6 bases. Germline lookup yields CDR1 PRHDT and CDR2 FYEKMQ (reference sequence). V gave up 3 bases and J gave up 3 bases, with 12 bases separating them. This CDR3 region has 14 residues.

This clone has only a few counts. The chain employs TRBV28 and TRBJ2-1; D may be TRBD2 (6 bases). Trimming took 3 bases from V and 10 from J, leaving 19 bases between them. The germline CDR1 and CDR2 sequences are MDHEN and SYDVKM. The CDR3 has 15 residues. In nucleotides, the CDR3 is TGTGCCAGCAGTTTGACAGAAGTCCGGGGGAAGGAGCAGTTCTTC. As protein: CASSLTEVRGKEQFF.

The V call is TRBV23-1, the J call TRBJ1-5; 8 bases map to TRBD1. TRBV23-1 is filed as an ORF, its function uncertain. The V segment lost 3 bases and the J segment 1 base; nucleotides outside the gene matches: 8. This CDR3 is built from 17 residues. CDR3 sequence: CASSHTDRGVSNQPQHF. The DNA for the CDR3 is TGCGCCAGCAGTCATACCGACAGGGGAGTAAGCAATCAGCCCCAGCATTTT.

This clone was seen a handful of times. The rearrangement uses TRBV5-6 and TRBJ1-4; TRBD1 aligns across 7 bases. V gave up 4 bases and J gave up 2 bases; unmatched junction bases: 5. CDR3 size: 15 residues. The germline CDR1 and CDR2 sequences are SGHDT and YYEEEE. CDR3 sequence reads: CASSVPGQTNEKLFF. CDR3 bases: TGTGCCAGCAGCGTACCGGGACAGACTAATGAAAAACTGTTTTTT.

The chain has TRBV6-1 and TRBJ1-5; D gene unclear. Per germline, CDR1 MNHNS and CDR2 SASEGT. The V gene lost 1 base and the J gene lost 11 bases, with 15 bases spanning the gap. This CDR3 comprises 14 residues. The chain's CDR3 is CASSEGPGDLAQHF. In DNA form, the CDR3 reads TGTGCCAGCAGTGAAGGACCAGGCGATTTGGCCCAGCATTTT.

V is TRBV2 and J is TRBJ1-1; TRBD1 matches at 7 bases. This CDR3 is 16 amino acids long. CDR1 and CDR2 (germline): SNHLY, FYNNEI. The V and J ends lost 4 bases and 5 bases, in that order; junction bases with no gene match: 13. CDR3 in amino acids: CASSGGVGGVGTEAFF. The CDR3 DNA sequence: TGTGCCAGCAGTGGAGGGGTAGGGGGCGTGGGGACTGAAGCTTTCTTT.

This sequence joins TRBV18 and TRBJ1-5, with 7 bases aligning to TRBD1. The CDR3 contains 14 residues. Trimming took 5 bases from V and 4 from J; bases not matched to a gene: 5. Germline V lookup: CDR1 KGHSH, CDR2 LQKENI. CDR3 amino acids: CASSRDSTNQPQHF. For the CDR3, the DNA is TGTGCCAGCTCAAGGGACAGTACAAATCAGCCCCAGCATTTT. Complete variable domain (other parts from reference TRBV18 and TRBJ1-5): NAGVMQNPRHLVRRRGQEARLRCSPMKGHSHVYWYRQLPEEGLKFMVYLQKENIIDESGMPKERFSAEFPKEGPSILRIQQVVRGDSAAYFCASSRDSTNQPQHFGDGTRLSIL.

The chain combines TRBV25-1 with TRBJ1-1, with unresolved D. This CDR3 has 13 residues. V lost 3 bases and J lost 6, with 11 bases in between. Germline-derived CDR1 and CDR2 are MGHDK and SYGVNS. The CDR3 is CASSDPGSSEAFF. In DNA form, the CDR3 reads TGTGCCAGCAGTGATCCAGGATCCTCTGAAGCTTTCTTT.

The V call is TRBV7-9, the J call TRBJ1-5; no reliable D call. V dropped 5 bases and J dropped 3 bases, with 11 bases sitting between them. The CDR3 length is 14 residues. Germline values: CDR1 SEHNR, CDR2 FQNEAQ (reference sequence). CDR3 amino acids: CASSHAGNNQPQHF. CDR3 in DNA: TGTGCCAGCAGCCATGCGGGGAACAATCAGCCCCAGCATTTT.

This chain connects TRBV7-2 to TRBJ2-5; D may be TRBD1 (8 bases). The CDR3 extends over 16 amino acids. Germline loops: CDR1 SGHTA, CDR2 FQGNSA. V gave up 5 bases and J gave up 4 bases, with 20 bases separating them. CDR3 protein: CASSPGFYRGGETQYF. CDR3 DNA: TGTGCCAGCAGCCCAGGATTTTACAGGGGGGGAGAGACCCAGTACTTC. The full variable domain, with the rest looked up from reference TRBV7-2 and TRBJ2-5, is GAGVSQSPSNKVTEKGKDVELRCDPISGHTALYWYRQSLGQGLEFLIYFQGNSAPDKSGLPSDRFSAERTGGSVSTLTIQRTQQEDSAVYLCASSPGFYRGGETQYFGPGTRLLVL.

The chain links TRBV7-3 to TRBJ1-1, with 7 nucleotides matching TRBD1. CDR1 is SGHTA and CDR2 is FQGTGA in the germline V gene. V dropped 5 bases and J dropped 8; count of bases not matched to a gene: 8. The CDR3 totals 13 residues. For the CDR3, the DNA is TGTGCCAGCAGCCCAGGGGGGCAGGGCGAAGCTTTCTTT. Protein sequence: CASSPGGQGEAFF.

With regard to this clone: Other nucleotide sequences in the sample specify the same CDR3. The rearrangement joins TRBV30 to TRBJ1-5, with D maybe TRBD1 (6 bases). V was clipped by 3 bases and J by 7 bases, with 10 bases between them. CDR1 and CDR2 from the germline V gene are GTSNPN and SVGIG (reference sequence). The CDR3 has 12 residues. The CDR3, as DNA: TGTGCCTGGAGCGTACAGGGACAGCCCCAGCATTTT. This codes for CAWSVQGQPQHF. Combining the CDR3 with reference TRBV30 and TRBJ1-5 gives the whole variable domain SQTIHQWPATLVQPVGSPLSLECTVEGTSNPNLYWYRQAAGRGLQLLFYSVGIGQISSEVPQNLSASRPQDRQFILSSKKLLLSDSGFYLCAWSVQGQPQHFGDGTRLSIL.

J is TRBJ1-1 and V is TRBV28; 8 bases agree with TRBD1. Germline lookup yields CDR1 MDHEN and CDR2 SYDVKM. J was trimmed by 4 bases and V by 3 bases; bases with no gene match: 10. This CDR3 is built from 16 residues. The CDR3 loop reads CASSFGQGAVGTEAFF. CDR3 in DNA: TGTGCCAGCAGTTTTGGGCAGGGGGCAGTGGGCACTGAAGCTTTCTTT. Looking up the rest from reference TRBV28 and TRBJ1-1 gives the full variable domain: DVKVTQSSRYLVKRTGEKVFLECVQDMDHENMFWYRQDPGLGLRLIYFSYDVKMKEKGDIPEGYSVSREKKERFSLILESASTNQTSMYLCASSFGQGAVGTEAFFGQGTRLTVV.

The chain recombines TRBV9 with TRBJ2-3, with TRBD1 matching over 8 bases. The V gene's germline CDR1 is SGDLS and CDR2 YYNGEE. After removal of 3 bases from V and 3 bases from J, the junction contained 3 bases not matched to a gene. CDR3 length equals 14 residues. The CDR3 reads CASSGGQGTDTQYF. DNA of the CDR3: TGTGCCAGCAGCGGAGGACAGGGTACAGATACGCAGTATTTT.

The rearrangement joins TRBV4-2 to TRBJ1-5; 7 nucleotides line up with TRBD1. J gave up 7 bases and V 3 bases, and 12 bases lay outside the gene matches. The CDR3 is 16 amino acids. Germline-derived CDR1 and CDR2 are LGHNA and YNFKEQ. The CDR3 is CASSHTVGQAGQPQHF. CDR3 nucleotides: TGTGCCAGCAGCCACACTGTCGGACAGGCGGGACAGCCCCAGCATTTT.

This clone has just one count. CDR3 sequence (DNA): TGTGCCAGCAGTTCGACAGGGGGCGACTATGGCTACACCTTC. Its translation is CASSSTGGDYGYTF. The J gene is TRBJ1-2, the V gene TRBV2; 10 positions agree with TRBD1. The CDR3 runs 14 residues. Germline V gives CDR1 SNHLY, CDR2 FYNNEI. J gave up 3 bases and V 5 bases, and 3 bases lay outside the gene matches.

Only a few counts were recorded for this clone. The V and J genes are TRBV7-3 and TRBJ2-1; 11 nucleotides align to TRBD2. V lost 5 bases and J lost 4; bases outside the gene matches: 7. CDR1 is SGHTA and CDR2 is FQGTGA in the germline V gene. This CDR3 has 16 amino acids. The CDR3 loop reads CASSPTSGSAYNEQFF. CDR3 coding DNA: TGTGCCAGCAGCCCCACTAGCGGGAGTGCGTACAATGAGCAGTTCTTC. Full variable domain (outside the CDR3, taken from reference TRBV7-3 and TRBJ2-1): GAGVSQTPSNKVTEKGKYVELRCDPISGHTALYWYRQSLGQGPEFLIYFQGTGAADDSGLPNDRFFAVRPEGSVSTLKIQRTERGDSAVYLCASSPTSGSAYNEQFFGPGTRLTVL.

There are a few counts of this clone. This chain connects TRBV7-9 to TRBJ1-1; no clear D gene. Trimming removed 4 bases from V and 5 bases from J, with 11 bases in between. CDR1 is SEHNR, CDR2 FQNEAQ, per germline (reference sequence). The CDR3 loop spans 13 amino acids. This CDR3 reads CASSSSSETEAFF. In nucleotides, the CDR3 is TGTGCCAGCAGCTCCAGTTCGGAGACTGAAGCTTTCTTT.

V and J are TRBV18 and TRBJ1-1; 10 bases match TRBD1. Germline CDR1 is KGHSH and CDR2 is LQKENI. Trimming cost V 4 bases and J 5 bases; bases outside gene matches: 16. The length of the CDR3 is 18 residues. In nucleotides, the CDR3 is TGTGCCAGCTCACTCTTTACGAGACAGGGGGCTTCGAAGACTGAAGCTTTCTTT. This encodes CASSLFTRQGASKTEAFF.

Comments on this clone: An end of the junction differs from the germline gene, which may be a read error. The V and J genes are TRBV4-2 and TRBJ2-2, with TRBD1 identical over 10 bases. This CDR3 has 18 amino acids. The germline gives CDR1 LGHNA, CDR2 YNFKEQ. CDR3 nucleotides: TGTACCAGCAGCCAATGGGACAGGGGAACAAGGTTAGGCGGGGAGCTGTTTTTT. Translating gives CTSSQWDRGTRLGGELFF.